This TCR beta chain was sequenced during a study of PD-L1 blockade in urothelial cancer. Study outcomes and limitations: Durable-benefit patients expanded tumor-associated blood clones more at 3 weeks.

Notes on this clone: Its antigen is unknown.

Germline CDR1 and CDR2: KGHSH and LQKENI. This CDR3 has 13 residues. V was cut by 5 bases and J by 6 bases, with 13 bases left in between. The time point is: peripheral blood 6 weeks after treatment start. Urothelial carcinoma in patients was locally advanced or metastatic. Clones were sequenced by immunoSEQ multiplex PCR, and TCRdb holds only the in-frame ones, with some missing. The sample yields about 120,000 clones, about 83% seen once. The receptor was isolated from a man between 50 and 59 years old with urothelial cancer. The chain uses TRBV18 and TRBJ1-1; D possibly corresponds to TRBD1 (6 bases). The material was PBMCs, obtained around atezolizumab (anti-PD-L1) treatment. The CDR3 reads CASSATGIAEAFF. CDR3 bases: TGTGCCAGCTCAGCAACAGGGATTGCTGAAGCTTTCTTT.